This passage covers 24 T cell receptor beta chains from one sample sequenced in a study of blood T cell repertoires in COVID-19. Generated by immunoSEQ multiplex PCR, the TCRdb table keeps only in-frame clones and is missing some. The table shows around 370,000 clones, with more than 75% occurring only once. The sequencing sample was made of PBMCs or T cells enriched from blood (not recorded which). These receptors originate from a woman aged 18-30 years who had recovered from COVID-19.

V and J are TRBV3-1 (or the pseudogene TRBV3-2) and TRBJ2-1, with TRBD2 identical over 10 bases. From germline, CDR1 is LGHDT and CDR2 YNNKEL (reference sequence). The CDR3 covers 17 residues. J gave up 2 bases and V 2 bases, and 6 bases lay outside the gene matches. The CDR3 DNA reads TGTGCCAGCAGCCAATACCAGCGGGGGGGGGCCTACAATGAGCAGTTCTTC. As protein: CASSQYQRGGAYNEQFF.

CDR3 loop: CASRGSGDQPQHF. The CDR3 DNA is TGTGCCAGCAGAGGATCCGGGGATCAGCCCCAGCATTTT. V gene TRBV12-3 or TRBV12-4 combines with J gene TRBJ1-5; no clear D. This CDR3 comprises 13 residues. V was trimmed by 6 bases and J by 5 bases, leaving 11 bases between them.

This clone came up a few times. This chain uses TRBV25-1 with TRBJ2-7; 8 bases are shared with TRBD1. The germline V gene encodes CDR1 MGHDK and CDR2 SYGVNS. J lost 5 bases, V lost 1 base, and 7 bases had no gene match. The CDR3 contains 15 residues. CDR3 coding DNA: TGTGCCAGCAGTGAATTCAGGACAGGGAACAACGAGCAGTACTTC. Its translation is CASSEFRTGNNEQYF.

This chain joins TRBV5-1 and TRBJ1-4; 9 bases match TRBD1. With V trimmed by 5 bases and J by 7 bases, 6 bases remained unmatched. This CDR3 is 14 amino acids long. Germline CDR1 SGHRS, CDR2 YFSETQ. CDR3 residues: CASSAGTGREKLFF. Here the CDR3 DNA reads TGCGCCAGCAGTGCCGGGACAGGGCGTGAAAAACTGTTTTTT.

The chain combines TRBV7-3 with TRBJ1-5; maybe TRBD1 (6 bases). V was clipped by 4 bases and J by 11 bases, with 18 bases between them. CDR3 length equals 14 residues. CDR1 is SGHTA and CDR2 is FQGTGA in the germline V gene. The chain's CDR3 is CASSSDPPNRAQHF. The CDR3 bases are TGTGCCAGCAGCTCGGATCCCCCCAACAGGGCCCAGCATTTT.

The chain uses TRBV4-1 and TRBJ2-2; 8 positions agree with TRBD2. Unmatched junction bases numbered 5, after V lost 4 bases and J lost 1 base. Germline values: CDR1 MGHRA, CDR2 YSYEKL. This CDR3 has 16 amino acids. CDR3 sequence (DNA): TGCGCCAGCAGCCTCCTACTAGCGGAGAACACCGGGGAGCTGTTTTTT. This encodes CASSLLLAENTGELFF.

This sequence joins TRBV9 and TRBJ1-4; 12 nucleotides match TRBD1. The CDR3 runs 17 residues. The V gene's germline CDR1 is SGDLS and CDR2 YYNGEE. Trimming took 1 base from V and 7 from J; bases not matched to a gene: 8. CDR3 protein: CASSVRGTGGASEKLFF. The CDR3 DNA is TGTGCCAGCAGCGTACGTGGGACAGGGGGCGCGTCTGAAAAACTGTTTTTT.

This rearrangement joins TRBV4-1 to TRBJ2-5, with TRBD2 matching 9 bases. CDR1 and CDR2 from the germline V gene are MGHRA and YSYEKL. With V trimmed by 3 bases and J by 3 bases, 5 bases remained unmatched. The CDR3 is 15 residues long. CDR3 DNA: TGCGCCAGCAGCCATTCCGGACTAGCGAAAGAGACCCAGTACTTC. It codes for CASSHSGLAKETQYF.

V gene TRBV4-1 combines with J gene TRBJ2-7; D is perhaps TRBD2 (5 bases). The CDR3 spans 17 residues. The germline V gene has CDR1 MGHRA and CDR2 YSYEKL. The germline V and J ends were trimmed by 4 bases and 4 bases, with 23 bases remaining between them. CDR3 nucleotide sequence: TGCGCCAGCAGCCGCCTGCTGCGAGGAGCGGAGCTATACGAGCAGTACTTC. It specifies CASSRLLRGAELYEQYF.

CDR3 sequence reads: CASSVKGQQTSTDTQYF. The DNA of the CDR3 is TGTGCCAGCAGCGTAAAAGGACAGCAGACTAGCACAGATACGCAGTATTTT. The genes are TRBV9 and TRBJ2-3; a weak D match, TRBD1 (6 bases). V lost 1 base and J lost 0, with 15 bases in between. Germline CDR1 reads SGDLS; CDR2 reads YYNGEE. The CDR3 spans 17 residues.

The chain has TRBV6-5 and TRBJ1-4; D unclear. The V end lost 2 bases, the J end lost 8 bases, and 12 bases lay between the germline ends. The CDR3 contains 14 residues. Germline CDR1 reads MNHEY; CDR2 reads SVGAGI. The DNA for the CDR3 is TGTGCCAGCAGTTACGGGCCATATCCCGAAAAACTGTTTTTT. This codes for CASSYGPYPEKLFF.

The chain joins TRBV19 to TRBJ1-2; D perhaps matches TRBD1 (5 bases). Germline-derived CDR1 and CDR2 are LNHDA and SQIVND (reference sequence). The CDR3 sequence is 15 residues long. V was pared by 3 bases and J by 4 bases, with 15 bases between. The CDR3 loop is CASSMGRGLGYGYTF. CDR3 nucleotides: TGTGCCAGTAGTATGGGAAGGGGCTTGGGCTATGGCTACACCTTC.

This clone showed up just a few times. The V gene is TRBV28, the J gene TRBJ2-7, with 8 bases fitting TRBD2. The J segment lost 4 bases and the V segment lost 11 bases, leaving 7 bases of the junction unmatched. The CDR3 has 12 amino acids. CDR1 is MDHEN and CDR2 is SYDVKM in the germline V gene. CDR3 protein: CAGGGSPYEQYF. DNA for the CDR3: TGTGCCGGCGGGGGGTCCCCGTACGAGCAGTACTTC.

The genes are TRBV18 and TRBJ2-3; 7 positions agree with TRBD1. Germline V lookup: CDR1 KGHSH, CDR2 LQKENI. J was trimmed by 0 bases and V by 1 base; bases with no gene match: 4. The CDR3 covers 16 residues. The CDR3 sequence: CASSPLRDSSTDTQYF. CDR3 DNA sequence: TGTGCCAGCTCACCACTCCGGGACAGTAGCACAGATACGCAGTATTTT.

This clone was seen a single time. The chain employs TRBV7-8 and TRBJ1-3, with 10 bases fitting TRBD1. Germline CDR1 is SGHVS and CDR2 is FQNEAQ. The CDR3 loop spans 19 amino acids. Germline trimming cut 3 bases from V and 0 bases from J; bases unmatched to any gene: 11. In nucleotides, the CDR3 is TGTGCCAGCAGCTTGGGGACAGGGGCCATCTTTTTCTCTGGAAACACCATATATTTT. Protein product: CASSLGTGAIFFSGNTIYF.

This chain links TRBV23-1 with TRBJ1-1; 8 bases line up with TRBD1. TRBV23-1 is noted as an ORF with a role that remains uncertain. This CDR3 is built from 19 residues. Germline trimming cut 6 bases from V and 1 base from J; bases unmatched to any gene: 19. CDR3 coding DNA: TGCGCCAGCAGCTCCACTACTGGGACAGGAGGGGTCGGGAACACTGAAGCTTTCTTT. Amino acid sequence: CASSSTTGTGGVGNTEAFF.

The V gene is TRBV4-2, the J gene TRBJ2-7, with 9 nucleotides matching TRBD1. CDR3 length: 15 residues. Germline-derived CDR1 and CDR2 are LGHNA and YNFKEQ. The V and J ends lost 4 bases and 6 bases, in that order; junction bases with no gene match: 10. Written as DNA, the CDR3 is TGTGCCAGCAGCCCTCTCCGGGACAGGGACGGCGAGCAGTACTTC. Protein: CASSPLRDRDGEQYF.

This rearrangement joins TRBV27 to TRBJ2-3; perhaps TRBD1 as D (6 bases). V gave up 9 bases and J gave up 1 base, with 8 bases separating them. The CDR3 runs to 12 residues. CDR1 and CDR2 (germline): MNHEY, SMNVEV (reference sequence). The DNA for the CDR3 is TGTGCCAGTTCAGGGGGCACAGATACGCAGTATTTT. As protein: CASSGGTDTQYF.

J is TRBJ1-3 and V is TRBV2, with TRBD1 matching over 10 bases. From germline, CDR1 is SNHLY and CDR2 FYNNEI. The CDR3 sequence is 16 residues long. V shed 5 bases and J 3 bases; nucleotides not matched to a gene: 7. CDR3 DNA: TGTGCCAGCAGTCTGACAGGGGGCTTGGGTGGAAACACCATATATTTT. Translating gives CASSLTGGLGGNTIYF.

V gene TRBV6-6 combines with J gene TRBJ2-1, with D unresolved. The germline V gene encodes CDR1 MNHNY and CDR2 SVGAGI (reference sequence). This CDR3 spans 12 amino acids. Trimming shortened V by 2 bases and J by 10 bases, and 9 bases separated the two germline ends. CDR3 sequence (DNA): TGTGCCAGCAGTTACAAAGACGGGGAGCAGTTCTTC. It translates to CASSYKDGEQFF.

This clone was seen only a few times. The CDR3: CASSRPPGQVYNEQFF. CDR3 nucleotides: TGTGCCAGCAGCCGACCTCCGGGACAGGTTTACAATGAGCAGTTCTTC. The V and J genes are TRBV7-9 and TRBJ2-1, with TRBD1 matching over 8 bases. The CDR3 runs to 16 residues. Germline V gene lookup returns CDR1 SEHNR and CDR2 FQNEAQ (reference sequence). Germline trimming cut 5 bases from V and 4 bases from J; bases unmatched to any gene: 10.

V usage is TRBV13 and J usage is TRBJ2-3; the D gene is possibly TRBD2 (5 bases). V was cut by 7 bases and J by 3 bases, with 11 bases left in between. This CDR3 has 13 residues. The V gene's germline CDR1 is PRHDT and CDR2 FYEKMQ (reference sequence). The CDR3 spells CASTQGGTDTQYF. CDR3 DNA sequence: TGTGCCAGCACTCAAGGCGGGACAGATACGCAGTATTTT.

This chain joins TRBV28 and TRBJ1-3, with 7 bases fitting TRBD1. Germline V gene lookup returns CDR1 MDHEN and CDR2 SYDVKM. Trimming at V came to 3 bases and at J to 9 bases, leaving 2 bases not matched to a gene. The CDR3 is 12 residues long. The CDR3 sequence is CASSFRDSTIYF. The CDR3 DNA is TGTGCCAGCAGTTTCAGGGACAGCACCATATATTTT.

CDR3 in DNA: TGTGCCAGCAGCGTCGATACCGGGACTAGCGGCTACAATGAGCAGTTCTTC. Translation gives CASSVDTGTSGYNEQFF. V gene TRBV9 combines with J gene TRBJ2-1; 11 nucleotides align to TRBD2. The V segment lost 2 bases and the J segment 3 bases; nucleotides outside the gene matches: 7. From germline, CDR1 is SGDLS and CDR2 YYNGEE. The CDR3 loop spans 17 amino acids. Using reference TRBV9 and TRBJ2-1 for the parts outside the CDR3, the full variable domain is DSGVTQTPKHLITATGQRVTLRCSPRSGDLSVYWYQQSLDQGLQFLIQYYNGEERAKGNILERFSAQQFPDLHSELNLSSLELGDSALYFCASSVDTGTSGYNEQFFGPGTRLTVL.